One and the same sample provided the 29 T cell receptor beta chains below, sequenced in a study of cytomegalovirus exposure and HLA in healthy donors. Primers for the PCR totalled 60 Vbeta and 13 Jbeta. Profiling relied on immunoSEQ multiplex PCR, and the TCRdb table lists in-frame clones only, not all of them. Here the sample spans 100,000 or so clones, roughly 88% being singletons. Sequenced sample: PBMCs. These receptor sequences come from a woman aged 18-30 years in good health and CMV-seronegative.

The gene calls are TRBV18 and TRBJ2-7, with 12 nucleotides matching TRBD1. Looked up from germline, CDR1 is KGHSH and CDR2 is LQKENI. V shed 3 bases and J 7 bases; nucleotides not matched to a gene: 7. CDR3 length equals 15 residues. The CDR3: CASSPREGQGAEQYF. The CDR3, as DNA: TGTGCCAGCTCACCGAGGGAGGGACAGGGGGCGGAGCAGTACTTC.

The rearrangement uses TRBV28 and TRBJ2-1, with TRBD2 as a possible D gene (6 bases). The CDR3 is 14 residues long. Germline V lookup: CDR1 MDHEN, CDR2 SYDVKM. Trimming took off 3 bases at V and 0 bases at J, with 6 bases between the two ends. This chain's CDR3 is CASSLGGSYNEQFF. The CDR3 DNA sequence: TGTGCCAGCAGTTTGGGGGGCTCCTACAATGAGCAGTTCTTC.

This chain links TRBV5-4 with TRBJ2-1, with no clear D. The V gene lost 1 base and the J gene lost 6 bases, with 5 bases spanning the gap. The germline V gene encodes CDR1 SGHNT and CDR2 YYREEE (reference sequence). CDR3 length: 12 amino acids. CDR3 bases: TGTGCCAGCAGCTTGACTGTCAATGAGCAGTTCTTC. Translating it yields CASSLTVNEQFF. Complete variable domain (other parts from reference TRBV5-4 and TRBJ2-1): ETGVTQSPTHLIKTRGQQVTLRCSSQSGHNTVSWYQQALGQGPQFIFQYYREEENGRGNFPPRFSGLQFPNYSSELNVNALELDDSALYLCASSLTVNEQFFGPGTRLTVL.

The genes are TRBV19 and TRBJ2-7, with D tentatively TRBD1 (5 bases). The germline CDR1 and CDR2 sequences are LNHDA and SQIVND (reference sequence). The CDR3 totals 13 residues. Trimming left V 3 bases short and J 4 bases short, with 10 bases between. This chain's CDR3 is CASSITGSYEQYF. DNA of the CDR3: TGTGCCAGTAGTATTACAGGTAGTTACGAGCAGTACTTC.

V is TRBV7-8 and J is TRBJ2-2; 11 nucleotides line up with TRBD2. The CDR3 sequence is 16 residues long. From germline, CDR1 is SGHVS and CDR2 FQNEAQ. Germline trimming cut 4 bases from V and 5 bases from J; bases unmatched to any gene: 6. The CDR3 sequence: CASSYRLAGRTGELFF. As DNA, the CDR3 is TGTGCCAGCAGCTATAGACTAGCGGGACGAACCGGGGAGCTGTTTTTT. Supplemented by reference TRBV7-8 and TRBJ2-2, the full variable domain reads GAGVSQSPRYKVAKRGQDVALRCDPISGHVSLFWYQQALGQGPEFLTYFQNEAQLDKSGLPSDRFFAERPEGSVSTLKIQRTQQEDSAVYLCASSYRLAGRTGELFFGEGSRLTVL.

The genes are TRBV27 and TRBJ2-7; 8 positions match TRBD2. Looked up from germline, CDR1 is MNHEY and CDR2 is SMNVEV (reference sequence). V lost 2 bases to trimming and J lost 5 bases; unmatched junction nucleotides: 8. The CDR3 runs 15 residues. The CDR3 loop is CASSLGGGLMNEQYF. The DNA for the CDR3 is TGTGCCAGCAGTTTAGGCGGGGGGCTCATGAACGAGCAGTACTTC.

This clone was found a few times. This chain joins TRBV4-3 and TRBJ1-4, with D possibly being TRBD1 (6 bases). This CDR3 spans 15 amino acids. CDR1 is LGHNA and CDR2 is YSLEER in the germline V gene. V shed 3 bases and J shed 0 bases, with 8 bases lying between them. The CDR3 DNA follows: TGCGCCAGCAGCCACAACAGGGCAACTAATGAAAAACTGTTTTTT. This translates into CASSHNRATNEKLFF.

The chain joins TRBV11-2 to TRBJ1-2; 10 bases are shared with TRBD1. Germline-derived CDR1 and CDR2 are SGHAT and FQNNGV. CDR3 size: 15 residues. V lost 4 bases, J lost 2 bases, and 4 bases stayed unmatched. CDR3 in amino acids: CASSSRQGANYGYTF. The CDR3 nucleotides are TGTGCCAGCAGCTCTCGACAGGGGGCGAACTATGGCTACACCTTC. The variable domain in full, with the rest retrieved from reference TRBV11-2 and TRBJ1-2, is EAGVAQSPRYKIIEKRQSVAFWCNPISGHATLYWYQQILGQGPKLLIQFQNNGVVDDSQLPKDRFSAERLKGVDSTLKIQPAKLEDSAVYLCASSSRQGANYGYTFGSGTRLTVV.

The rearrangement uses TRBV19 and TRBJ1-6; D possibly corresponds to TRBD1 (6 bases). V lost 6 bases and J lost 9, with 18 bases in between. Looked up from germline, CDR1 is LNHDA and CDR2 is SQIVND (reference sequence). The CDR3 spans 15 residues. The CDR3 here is CASSPPPGASSPLHF. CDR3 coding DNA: TGTGCCAGTAGCCCGCCCCCAGGGGCCAGTTCACCCCTCCACTTT.

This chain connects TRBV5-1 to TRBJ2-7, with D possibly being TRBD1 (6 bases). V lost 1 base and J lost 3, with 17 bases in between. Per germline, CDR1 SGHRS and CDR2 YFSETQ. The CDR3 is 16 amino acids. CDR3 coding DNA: TGCGCCAGCAGCTTGAAGGGGGTTTCCACGCACTACGAGCAGTACTTC. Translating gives CASSLKGVSTHYEQYF. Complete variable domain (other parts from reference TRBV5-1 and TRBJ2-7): KAGVTQTPRYLIKTRGQQVTLSCSPISGHRSVSWYQQTPGQGLQFLFEYFSETQRNKGNFPGRFSGRQFSNSRSEMNVSTLELGDSALYLCASSLKGVSTHYEQYFGPGTRLTVT.

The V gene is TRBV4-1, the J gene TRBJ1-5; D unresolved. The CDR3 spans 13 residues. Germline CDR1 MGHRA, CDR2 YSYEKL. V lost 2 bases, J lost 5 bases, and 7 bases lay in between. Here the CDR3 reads CASSQKQDQPQHF. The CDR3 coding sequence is TGCGCCAGCAGCCAAAAGCAGGATCAGCCCCAGCATTTT.

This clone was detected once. CDR3 loop: CASSLRGTQYF. As DNA, the CDR3 is TGTGCCAGCAGCTTGAGGGGGACCCAGTACTTC. V and J are TRBV5-6 and TRBJ2-5; D possibly corresponds to TRBD1 (5 bases). The ends were cut back, 1 base at V and 7 bases at J, with 5 bases in the middle. The CDR3 is 11 amino acids. Germline V gene data show CDR1 as SGHDT and CDR2 as YYEEEE.

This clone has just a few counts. The DNA for the CDR3 is TGTGCCAGCAGTGACGGAAGCGATACAGATACGCAGTATTTT. This codes for CASSDGSDTDTQYF. The chain is built from TRBV6-4 and TRBJ2-3; D gene unclear. This CDR3 spans 14 amino acids. Looked up from germline, CDR1 is MRHNA and CDR2 is SNTAGT. Trimming cost V 2 bases and J 3 bases, with 9 bases left between them.

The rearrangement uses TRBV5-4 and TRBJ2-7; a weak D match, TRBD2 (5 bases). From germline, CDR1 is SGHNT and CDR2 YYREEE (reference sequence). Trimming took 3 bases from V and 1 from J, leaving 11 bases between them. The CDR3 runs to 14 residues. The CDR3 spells CASSSLGRSYEQYF. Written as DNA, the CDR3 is TGTGCCAGCAGCTCCCTAGGGAGATCCTACGAGCAGTACTTC. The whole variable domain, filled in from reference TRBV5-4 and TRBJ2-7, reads ETGVTQSPTHLIKTRGQQVTLRCSSQSGHNTVSWYQQALGQGPQFIFQYYREEENGRGNFPPRFSGLQFPNYSSELNVNALELDDSALYLCASSSLGRSYEQYFGPGTRLTVT.

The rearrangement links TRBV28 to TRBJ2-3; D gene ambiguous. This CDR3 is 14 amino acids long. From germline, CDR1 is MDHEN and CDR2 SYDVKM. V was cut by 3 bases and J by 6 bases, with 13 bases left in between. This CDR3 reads CASSFPVKPDTQYF. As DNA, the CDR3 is TGTGCCAGCAGTTTTCCCGTAAAGCCGGATACGCAGTATTTT.

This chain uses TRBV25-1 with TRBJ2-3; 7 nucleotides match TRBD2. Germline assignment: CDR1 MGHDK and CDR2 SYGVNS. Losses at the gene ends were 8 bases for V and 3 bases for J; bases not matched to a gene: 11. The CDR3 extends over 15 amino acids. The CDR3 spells CASGMYLGGTDTQYF. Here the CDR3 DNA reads TGTGCCAGCGGCATGTATTTGGGGGGGACAGATACGCAGTATTTT.

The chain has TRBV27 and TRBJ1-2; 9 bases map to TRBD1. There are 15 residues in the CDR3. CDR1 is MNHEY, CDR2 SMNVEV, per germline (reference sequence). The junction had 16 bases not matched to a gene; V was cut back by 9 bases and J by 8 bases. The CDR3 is CASRPFRDRVRGYTF. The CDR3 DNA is TGTGCCAGTCGTCCCTTCCGGGACAGGGTGCGGGGCTACACCTTC.

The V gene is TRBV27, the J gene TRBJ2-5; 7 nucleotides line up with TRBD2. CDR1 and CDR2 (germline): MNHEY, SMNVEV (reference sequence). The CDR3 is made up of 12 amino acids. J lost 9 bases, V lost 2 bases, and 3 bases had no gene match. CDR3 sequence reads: CASSLGGGPQYF. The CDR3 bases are TGTGCCAGCAGTTTAGGGGGGGGACCCCAGTACTTC.

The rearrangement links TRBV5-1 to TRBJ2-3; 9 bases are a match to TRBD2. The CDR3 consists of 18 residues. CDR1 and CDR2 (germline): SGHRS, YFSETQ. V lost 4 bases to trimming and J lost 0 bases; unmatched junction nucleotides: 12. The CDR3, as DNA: TGCGCCAGCAGCAGCCGGCAGGGACTAGCCCAAAGCACAGATACGCAGTATTTT. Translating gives CASSSRQGLAQSTDTQYF.

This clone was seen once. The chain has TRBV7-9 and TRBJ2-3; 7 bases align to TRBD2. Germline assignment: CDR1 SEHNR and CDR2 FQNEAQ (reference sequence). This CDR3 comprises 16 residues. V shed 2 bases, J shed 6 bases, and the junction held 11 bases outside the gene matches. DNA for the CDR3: TGTGCCAGCAGCTTACGGCGGCGGCAGGGAGGGGATACGCAGTATTTT. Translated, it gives CASSLRRRQGGDTQYF.

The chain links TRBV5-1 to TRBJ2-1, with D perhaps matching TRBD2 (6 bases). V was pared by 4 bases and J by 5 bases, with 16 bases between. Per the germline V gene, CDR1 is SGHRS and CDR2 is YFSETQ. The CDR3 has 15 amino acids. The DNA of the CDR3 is TGCGCCAGCAGCCCCGGGAGTTCCCCCAACAATGAGCAGTTCTTC. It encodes CASSPGSSPNNEQFF.

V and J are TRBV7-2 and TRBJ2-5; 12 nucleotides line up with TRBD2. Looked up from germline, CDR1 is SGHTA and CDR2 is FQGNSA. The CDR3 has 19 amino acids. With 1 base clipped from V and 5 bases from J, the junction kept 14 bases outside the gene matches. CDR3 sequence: CASSLGLAGDYPARETQYF. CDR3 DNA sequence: TGTGCCAGCAGCTTAGGACTAGCGGGAGACTACCCCGCACGGGAGACCCAGTACTTC.

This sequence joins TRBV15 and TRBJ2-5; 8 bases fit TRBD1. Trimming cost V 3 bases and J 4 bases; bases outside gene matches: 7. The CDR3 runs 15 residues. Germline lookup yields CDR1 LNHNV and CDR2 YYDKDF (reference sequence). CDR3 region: CATSRGQETVETQYF. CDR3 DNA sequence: TGTGCCACCAGCAGGGGACAGGAAACTGTAGAGACCCAGTACTTC. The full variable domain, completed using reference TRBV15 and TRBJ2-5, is DAMVIQNPRYQVTQFGKPVTLSCSQTLNHNVMYWYQQKSSQAPKLLFHYYDKDFNNEADTPDNFQSRRPNTSFCFLDIRSPGLGDTAMYLCATSRGQETVETQYFGPGTRLLVL.

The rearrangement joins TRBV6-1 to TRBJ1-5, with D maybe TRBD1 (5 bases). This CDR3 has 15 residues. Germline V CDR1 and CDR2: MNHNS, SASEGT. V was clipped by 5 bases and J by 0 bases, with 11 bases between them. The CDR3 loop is CASSSFRDSNQPQHF. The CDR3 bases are TGTGCCAGCAGTTCCTTCAGGGATAGCAATCAGCCCCAGCATTTT.

The CDR3 region is CASSRKRLLAGGGYEQYF. In DNA, the CDR3 is TGTGCCAGCTCCCGAAAACGGTTACTAGCGGGAGGGGGATACGAGCAGTACTTC. The rearrangement links TRBV27 to TRBJ2-7; 13 bases agree with TRBD2. This CDR3 contains 18 residues. CDR1 is MNHEY, CDR2 SMNVEV, per germline (reference sequence). After removal of 8 bases from V and 4 bases from J, the junction contained 17 bases not matched to a gene.

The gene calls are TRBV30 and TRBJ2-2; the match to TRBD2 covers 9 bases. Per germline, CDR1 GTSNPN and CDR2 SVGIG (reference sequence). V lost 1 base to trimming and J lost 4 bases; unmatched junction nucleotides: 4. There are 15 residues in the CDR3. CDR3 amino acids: CAWSGGLAFTGELFF. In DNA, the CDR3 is TGTGCCTGGAGTGGAGGACTAGCGTTCACCGGGGAGCTGTTTTTT.

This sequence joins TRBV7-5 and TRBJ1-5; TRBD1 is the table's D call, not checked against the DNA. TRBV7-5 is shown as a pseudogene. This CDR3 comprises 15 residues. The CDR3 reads CARSFFSGGCQPQHF. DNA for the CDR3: TGTGCCAGAAGCTTCTTTTCAGGGGGATGTCAGCCCCAGCATTTT.

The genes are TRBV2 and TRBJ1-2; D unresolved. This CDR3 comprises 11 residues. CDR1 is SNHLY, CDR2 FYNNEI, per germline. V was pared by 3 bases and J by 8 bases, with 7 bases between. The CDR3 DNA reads TGTGCCAGCAGTGAGCCGAGGGGCTACACCTTC. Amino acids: CASSEPRGYTF.

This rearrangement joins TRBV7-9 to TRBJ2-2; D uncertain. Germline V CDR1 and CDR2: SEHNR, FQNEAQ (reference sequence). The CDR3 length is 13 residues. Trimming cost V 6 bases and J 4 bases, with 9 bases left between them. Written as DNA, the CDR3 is TGTGCCAGCAGAGCCAGAGGCACCGGGGAGCTGTTTTTT. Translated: CASRARGTGELFF.